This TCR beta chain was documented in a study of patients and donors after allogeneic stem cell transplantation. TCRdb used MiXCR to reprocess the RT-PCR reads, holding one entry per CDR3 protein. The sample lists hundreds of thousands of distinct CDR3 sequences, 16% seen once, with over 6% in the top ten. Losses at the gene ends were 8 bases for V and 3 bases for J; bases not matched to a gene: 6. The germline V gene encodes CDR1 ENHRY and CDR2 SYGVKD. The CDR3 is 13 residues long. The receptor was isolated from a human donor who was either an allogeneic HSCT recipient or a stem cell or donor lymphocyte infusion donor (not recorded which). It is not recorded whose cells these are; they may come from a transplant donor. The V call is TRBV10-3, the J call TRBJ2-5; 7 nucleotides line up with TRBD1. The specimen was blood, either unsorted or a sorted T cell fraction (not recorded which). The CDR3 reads CAIGRGGEETQYF. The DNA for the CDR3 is TGTGCCATCGGCAGAGGGGGCGAAGAGACCCAGTACTTC.